One sample yielded the 8 T cell receptor beta chains listed below, sequenced in a study of T cells after posttransplantation cyclophosphamide. Measured with immunoSEQ multiplex PCR; TCRdb has only the in-frame clones, and not every one. This sample has about 12,000 clones, each found more than once. Input material: PBMCs. All receptors come from a woman in her forties in good health, CMV-negative, and a related stem cell transplant donor.

The table lists this clone with many counts. This chain uses TRBV2 with TRBJ2-1; 8 nucleotides align to TRBD2. V gave up 6 bases and J gave up 9 bases; unmatched junction bases: 10. This CDR3 has 14 amino acids. Germline V gene data show CDR1 as SNHLY and CDR2 as FYNNEI. CDR3 DNA: TGTGCCAGCAGGGTTAGCGGGGTGAGTCGTGAGCAGTTCTTC. It is translated as CASRVSGVSREQFF.

This clone was seen many times. The V gene is TRBV5-1, the J gene TRBJ2-2; tentatively, D is TRBD1 (6 bases). Looked up from germline, CDR1 is SGHRS and CDR2 is YFSETQ. The CDR3 length is 15 residues. The V end was cut by 4 bases, the J end by 0 bases, with 10 bases between. This CDR3 is CASSRGQTNTGELFF. The CDR3 region has the DNA TGCGCCAGCAGCCGAGGACAGACGAACACCGGGGAGCTGTTTTTT.

The chain is built from TRBV5-1 and TRBJ2-5, with 8 positions matching TRBD2. CDR1 is SGHRS, CDR2 YFSETQ, per germline. V trimming: 4 bases; J trimming: 2 bases; junction bases outside the gene matches: 7. The CDR3 is made up of 15 amino acids. The CDR3 loop reads CASSLRTSGQETQYF. DNA for the CDR3: TGCGCCAGCAGCCTCCGAACTAGCGGACAAGAGACCCAGTACTTC. Full variable domain (rest looked up from reference TRBV5-1 and TRBJ2-5): KAGVTQTPRYLIKTRGQQVTLSCSPISGHRSVSWYQQTPGQGLQFLFEYFSETQRNKGNFPGRFSGRQFSNSRSEMNVSTLELGDSALYLCASSLRTSGQETQYFGPGTRLLVL.

This clone was seen repeatedly, ten times or more. The CDR3 here is CASSPDFAKQFF. In nucleotides, the CDR3 is TGTGCCAGCAGTCCAGACTTCGCGAAGCAGTTCTTC. This chain connects TRBV5-4 to TRBJ2-1; D unresolved. The V gene's germline CDR1 is SGHNT and CDR2 YYREEE (reference sequence). Trimming took 5 bases from V and 11 from J, leaving 14 bases between them. The CDR3 contains 12 residues.

In this sample, this clone turned up a few times. V usage is TRBV12-3 or TRBV12-4 and J usage is TRBJ2-2; 11 bases are shared with TRBD2. The V and J ends lost 5 bases and 1 base, in that order; junction bases with no gene match: 9. This CDR3 has 18 amino acids. The chain's CDR3 is CASSRGPTSGGNTGELFF. The CDR3 bases are TGTGCCAGCAGTCGGGGGCCCACTAGCGGGGGGAACACCGGGGAGCTGTTTTTT.

This clone was picked up many times. V gene TRBV12-3 or TRBV12-4 combines with J gene TRBJ2-7, with TRBD1 matching 11 bases. V shed 3 bases, J shed 9 bases, and the junction held 10 bases outside the gene matches. This CDR3 contains 15 residues. The CDR3 is CASSFRTGGNAGQYF. The CDR3 DNA reads as TGTGCCAGCAGTTTTCGGACAGGGGGCAATGCAGGGCAGTACTTC.

In this sample, this clone turned up a few times. The chain carries TRBV5-1 and TRBJ2-5; TRBD2 matches at 9 bases. CDR3 size: 17 residues. Germline V CDR1 and CDR2: SGHRS, YFSETQ. J gave up 2 bases and V 0 bases, and 8 bases lay outside the gene matches. This CDR3 is CASSLEVGGGGQETQYF. The CDR3 coding sequence is TGCGCCAGCAGCTTGGAAGTTGGCGGGGGGGGTCAAGAGACCCAGTACTTC.

Many counts were recorded for this clone. The V and J genes are TRBV6-6 and TRBJ2-3; D uncertain. There are 14 residues in the CDR3. Trimming cost V 5 bases and J 6 bases, with 15 bases left between them. CDR1 is MNHNY and CDR2 is SVGAGI in the germline V gene (reference sequence). CDR3 residues: CASSRVEGYDTQYF. The DNA for the CDR3 is TGTGCCAGCAGTAGGGTGGAAGGTTATGATACGCAGTATTTT.